Detailed here is one T cell receptor (beta chain). TCRdb itself ran the 5' RACE reads through MiXCR, one entry per CDR3 protein. The repertoire holds 690,000 or so distinct CDR3 sequences, approximately 9% seen once, with more than 0.75% in the top ten. The sample comes from a study of identical twins. CDR3 length equals 15 residues. Trimming removed 2 bases at V and 0 bases at J, with 11 bases between. Germline CDR1 GTSNPN, CDR2 SVGIG (reference sequence). The same data also went into a second study, on yellow fever vaccine responses in identical twins.

Sequenced sample: PBMCs. This TCR was recovered from a woman aged 18-35 years in good health. The V and J genes are TRBV30 and TRBJ2-1; TRBD2 might be the D (6 bases). The CDR3 nucleotides read TGTGCCTGGAGTCTCGGGAGTCCCTCCTACAATGAGCAGTTCTTC. As protein: CAWSLGSPSYNEQFF.